This paragraph covers one TCR beta chain sequence. Its antigen is undetermined. This CDR3 region has 13 residues. Germline V lookup: CDR1 LNHDA, CDR2 SQIVND (reference sequence). V lost 10 bases to trimming and J lost 3 bases, with 13 bases between them. Blood was sampled at baseline, cycle 4 day 1, and cycle 7 day 1. These data originate in a study of OX40 agonist ivuxolimab in advanced cancers. Whole-study results and caveats: Also present in some nonresponders was a low level of normalized T-cell clonal expansion.

The data were produced by immunoSEQ multiplex PCR, yet TCRdb's version contains in-frame clones alone and is incomplete. The table includes around 11,000 clones, roughly 81% detected once. The sample consisted of CD4+ or CD8+ T cells sorted from blood, taken in a trial of the OX40 agonist ivuxolimab. The sequence was obtained from an adult with an advanced solid tumor such as melanoma, head and neck, liver or kidney cancer. The chain joins TRBV19 to TRBJ2-1; D possibly corresponds to TRBD2 (6 bases). The chain's CDR3 is CATAAGGYNEQFF. The CDR3 coding sequence is TGTGCCACAGCAGCCGGGGGCTACAATGAGCAGTTCTTC. The entire variable domain, with the rest obtained from reference TRBV19 and TRBJ2-1, is as follows: DGGITQSPKYLFRKEGQNVTLSCEQNLNHDAMYWYRQDPGQGLRLIYYSQIVNDFQKGDIAEGYSVSREKKESFPLTVTSAQKNPTAFYLCATAAGGYNEQFFGPGTRLTVL.